The 30 T cell receptor beta chains presented below share a single source sample, sequenced in a study of blood T cell repertoires in COVID-19. Generated by immunoSEQ multiplex PCR, the TCRdb table keeps only in-frame clones and is missing some. The sample includes fewer than 300,000 clones, 75% to 90% of them seen just once. Sequencing used peripheral blood. These receptors were taken from a man aged 25-45 years with acute or convalescent COVID-19.

The chain joins TRBV9 to TRBJ2-3, with D possibly being TRBD1 (6 bases). The CDR3 length is 14 residues. V gave up 4 bases and J gave up 6 bases, with 15 bases separating them. Germline CDR1 SGDLS, CDR2 YYNGEE. The CDR3, as DNA: TGTGCCAGCAGCCCGGACCCAGGGGTCGATACGCAGTATTTT. Its translation: CASSPDPGVDTQYF.

This clone has just one count. The V gene is TRBV30, the J gene TRBJ1-2, with TRBD1 matching over 7 bases. The CDR3 loop spans 13 amino acids. The ends lost 2 bases at V and 5 bases at J; junction bases unmatched: 5. Germline V gene lookup returns CDR1 GTSNPN and CDR2 SVGIG (reference sequence). The CDR3, as DNA: TGTGCCTGGAGTCCTACAGGGGCTTATGGCTACACCTTC. It translates to CAWSPTGAYGYTF.

The gene calls are TRBV5-1 and TRBJ2-1; D ambiguous. This CDR3 region has 16 residues. CDR1 SGHRS and CDR2 YFSETQ come from the germline V gene. V lost 3 bases and J 0 bases, leaving 13 bases between the germline ends. The CDR3, as DNA: TGCGCCAGCAGCTCCTCACGATTGAGCTCCTACAATGAGCAGTTCTTC. Its protein product is CASSSSRLSSYNEQFF. Based on the CDR3 plus reference TRBV5-1 and TRBJ2-1, the full variable domain is KAGVTQTPRYLIKTRGQQVTLSCSPISGHRSVSWYQQTPGQGLQFLFEYFSETQRNKGNFPGRFSGRQFSNSRSEMNVSTLELGDSALYLCASSSSRLSSYNEQFFGPGTRLTVL.

V is TRBV9 and J is TRBJ2-1, with D perhaps TRBD2 (6 bases). CDR3 size: 15 residues. Deletions cut 2 bases from V and 1 base from J, with 10 bases between. Germline V gene data show CDR1 as SGDLS and CDR2 as YYNGEE. The CDR3 here is CASSVSAGSYNEQFF. The CDR3 DNA follows: TGTGCCAGCAGCGTCAGCGCGGGGTCCTACAATGAGCAGTTCTTC.

This clone is a singleton in its sample. The chain links TRBV21-1 to TRBJ1-2. TRBV21-1 is designated a pseudogene. This CDR3 is 16 amino acids long. The CDR3 loop reads CASSKATPALPYGYTF. Written as DNA, the CDR3 is TGTGCCAGCAGCAAAGCTACCCCAGCACTACCCTATGGCTACACCTTC.

The rearrangement joins TRBV28 to TRBJ2-1; 7 bases line up with TRBD1. Trimming removed 3 bases from V and 8 bases from J; junction bases left unmatched: 7. The CDR3 totals 14 residues. Per germline, CDR1 MDHEN and CDR2 SYDVKM. The DNA for the CDR3 is TGTGCCAGCAGTTTGACAGGGTCTAAGGATGAGCAGTTCTTC. As protein: CASSLTGSKDEQFF.

The chain combines TRBV2 with TRBJ1-1; D may be TRBD1 (6 bases). V lost 2 bases, J lost 2 bases, and 12 bases lay in between. Germline CDR1 is SNHLY and CDR2 is FYNNEI. The length of the CDR3 is 15 residues. The CDR3 is CASSESGRGNTEAFF. The CDR3 DNA follows: TGTGCCAGCAGTGAAAGCGGCAGGGGAAACACTGAAGCTTTCTTT.

This clone has just one count. The chain is built from TRBV12-3 or TRBV12-4 and TRBJ2-2; D gene unclear. V lost 7 bases, J lost 0 bases, and 6 bases lay in between. The CDR3 loop spans 13 amino acids. The CDR3 nucleotides read TGTGCCAGCACTCTCGCGAACACCGGGGAGCTGTTTTTT. The encoded protein is CASTLANTGELFF.

The J gene is TRBJ2-1, the V gene TRBV29-1; D gene ambiguous. V shed 2 bases and J shed 3 bases, with 11 bases lying between them. Germline V CDR1 and CDR2: SQVTM, ANQGSEA. CDR3 size: 14 residues. The CDR3 loop is CSVEQVYGYNEQFF. CDR3 nucleotide sequence: TGCAGCGTTGAACAGGTATATGGCTACAATGAGCAGTTCTTC.

V usage is TRBV19 and J usage is TRBJ2-7, with a weak D call TRBD2 (6 bases). Germline assignment: CDR1 LNHDA and CDR2 SQIVND (reference sequence). The CDR3 length is 14 residues. The ends were cut back, 6 bases at V and 2 bases at J, with 14 bases in the middle. The chain's CDR3 is CASRGDSGAYEQYF. CDR3 in DNA: TGTGCCAGTAGGGGGGACTCCGGGGCCTACGAGCAGTACTTC.

The V call is TRBV18, the J call TRBJ2-2; D remains unclear. Trimming took off 6 bases at V and 5 bases at J, with 4 bases between the two ends. This CDR3 is 11 amino acids long. Germline V gene sequence: CDR1 KGHSH, CDR2 LQKENI. The CDR3 is CASSMTGELFF. The CDR3 DNA is TGTGCCAGCTCCATGACCGGGGAGCTGTTTTTT.

CDR3 coding DNA: TGTGCCAGCAGCACTGACAGGGGAGACTTAGGGGCTTTCTTT. This encodes CASSTDRGDLGAFF. The J gene is TRBJ1-1, the V gene TRBV11-3, with 8 positions matching TRBD1. The CDR3 is 14 amino acids. With 5 bases clipped from V and 11 bases from J, the junction kept 13 bases outside the gene matches. Looked up from germline, CDR1 is SGHNT and CDR2 is YENEEA.

The V and J genes are TRBV18 and TRBJ1-2; possibly TRBD1 for D (6 bases). Trimming cost V 4 bases and J 3 bases, with 9 bases left between them. The CDR3 has 13 amino acids. Germline V gives CDR1 KGHSH, CDR2 LQKENI. CDR3 protein: CASSLTGDYGYTF. Here the CDR3 DNA reads TGTGCCAGCTCACTGACAGGAGACTATGGCTACACCTTC.

The chain has TRBV7-9 and TRBJ1-5; D possibly corresponds to TRBD1 (5 bases). The CDR3 sequence is 14 residues long. Germline V gene data show CDR1 as SEHNR and CDR2 as FQNEAQ (reference sequence). V gave up 3 bases and J gave up 4 bases, with 10 bases separating them. In DNA form, the CDR3 reads TGTGCCAGCAGCTTGGGGGGTCCTAATCAGCCCCAGCATTTT. Residues: CASSLGGPNQPQHF. The entire variable domain, with the rest obtained from reference TRBV7-9 and TRBJ1-5, is as follows: DTGVSQNPRHKITKRGQNVTFRCDPISEHNRLYWYRQTLGQGPEFLTYFQNEAQLEKSRLLSDRFSAERPKGSFSTLEIQRTEQGDSAMYLCASSLGGPNQPQHFGDGTRLSIL.

This clone was counted once. The chain recombines TRBV6-5 with TRBJ1-5; TRBD1 matches at 11 bases. Germline lookup yields CDR1 MNHEY and CDR2 SVGAGI. CDR3 length: 15 residues. Unmatched junction bases numbered 10, after V lost 8 bases and J lost 7 bases. CDR3 sequence (DNA): TGTGCCAGCCGACCAACCGGGACAGGGGGGCAGCCCCAGCATTTT. This sequence encodes CASRPTGTGGQPQHF.

The chain carries TRBV5-1 and TRBJ2-2, with TRBD1 matching 12 bases. V lost 3 bases to trimming and J lost 4 bases; unmatched junction nucleotides: 7. The CDR3 sequence is 17 residues long. Germline CDR1 and CDR2: SGHRS and YFSETQ. The CDR3 DNA is TGCGCCAGCAGCTCGGGCCCGGGACAGGGGGCCACCGGGGAGCTGTTTTTT. Protein sequence: CASSSGPGQGATGELFF.

The chain links TRBV4-1 to TRBJ2-3; TRBD2 aligns across 14 bases. Germline values: CDR1 MGHRA, CDR2 YSYEKL. CDR3 length: 15 residues. Trimming took 6 bases from V and 4 from J; bases not matched to a gene: 3. CDR3 nucleotide sequence: TGCGCCAGCAGTCTGACTAGCGGGGGGGCAGATACGCAGTATTTT. Its translation: CASSLTSGGADTQYF.

About this clone: One end of the junction fails to match germline, which may point to a read error. The chain uses TRBV10-3 and TRBJ2-1, with a possible D match to TRBD2 (5 bases). Germline values: CDR1 ENHRY, CDR2 SYGVKD. There are 15 residues in the CDR3. CDR3 nucleotides: TGTGCCATCAGTGGGGGTCTGGACTCCCACAATGAGCAGTTCTTC. It yields the protein CAISGGLDSHNEQFF.

This clone appeared once. The V call is TRBV21-1, the J call TRBJ1-4; the table's D call TRBD1 went unverified against the DNA. TRBV21-1 is given as a pseudogene. The CDR3 runs 19 residues. For the CDR3, the DNA is TGTGCCAGCAGCAAGAGGACAGGGCCGAATACTATCGCGGGGGAAAAACTGTTTTTT. It yields the protein CASSKRTGPNTIAGEKLFF.

This clone was counted between two and nine times. V is TRBV27 and J is TRBJ1-3; no firm D call. The CDR3 loop spans 16 amino acids. CDR1 and CDR2 from the germline V gene are MNHEY and SMNVEV (reference sequence). V lost 5 bases, J lost 0 bases, and 14 bases lay in between. CDR3 coding DNA: TGTGCCAGCAGTCCCCAAATCGAGGGCTCTGGAAACACCATATATTTT. Amino acids: CASSPQIEGSGNTIYF.

This clone came up once. The genes are TRBV9 and TRBJ2-2, with TRBD2 as a possible D gene (5 bases). Trimming removed 4 bases at V and 1 base at J, with 8 bases between. CDR3 length: 14 amino acids. CDR1 is SGDLS, CDR2 YYNGEE, per germline. Here the CDR3 DNA reads TGTGCCAGCAGCCTCGGACTGAACACCGGGGAGCTGTTTTTT. It yields the protein CASSLGLNTGELFF.

About this clone: An end of the junction does not agree with germline; a read error may underlie this. The rearrangement uses TRBV20-1 and TRBJ1-1; D is perhaps TRBD1 (6 bases). CDR3 length: 9 amino acids. CDR1 DFQATT and CDR2 SNEGSKA come from the germline V gene (reference sequence). CDR3 nucleotides: TGCAGTGCTAGAGATAACAGGGCTTTT. The encoded protein is CSARDNRAF.

The chain is built from TRBV6-2 or TRBV6-3 and TRBJ2-1; no clear D. Trimming cost V 8 bases and J 8 bases, with 7 bases left between them. The length of the CDR3 is 10 residues. Germline CDR1 reads MNHEY; CDR2 reads SVGEGT. The CDR3 region is CASGPYEQFF. In nucleotides, the CDR3 is TGTGCCAGCGGCCCCTATGAGCAGTTCTTC.

This chain links TRBV10-2 with TRBJ2-1, with 12 bases identical to TRBD2. CDR3 length: 16 residues. Germline trimming cut 3 bases from V and 4 bases from J; bases unmatched to any gene: 4. Germline CDR1 and CDR2: WSHSY and SAAADI. CDR3 DNA: TGCGCCAGCAGTGAAGTTACTAGCGGGAGGTACAATGAGCAGTTCTTC. It codes for CASSEVTSGRYNEQFF.

The chain is built from TRBV7-9 and TRBJ2-3; the D gene is possibly TRBD2 (5 bases). CDR3 length: 14 residues. The germline gives CDR1 SEHNR, CDR2 FQNEAQ (reference sequence). V was pared by 6 bases and J by 3 bases, with 13 bases between. The chain's CDR3 is CASSRPGWTDTQYF. The CDR3 bases are TGTGCCAGCAGTCGCCCGGGGTGGACAGATACGCAGTATTTT.

The genes are TRBV28 and TRBJ2-1; the D is unclear. Germline CDR1 reads MDHEN; CDR2 reads SYDVKM. The CDR3 has 15 residues. V was trimmed by 5 bases and J by 0 bases, leaving 11 bases between them. For the CDR3, the DNA is TGTGCCAGCAGTCCCAGGTTTAGCTCCTACAATGAGCAGTTCTTC. Amino acids: CASSPRFSSYNEQFF.

V usage is TRBV7-8 and J usage is TRBJ2-7; TRBD1 aligns across 10 bases. The CDR3 runs to 16 residues. Trimming removed 6 bases from V and 4 bases from J; junction bases left unmatched: 12. From germline, CDR1 is SGHVS and CDR2 FQNEAQ. CDR3 loop: CASSLRDRGVLYEQYF. The CDR3 bases are TGTGCCAGCAGTTTACGGGACAGGGGAGTTCTTTACGAGCAGTACTTC. Variable domain in full (rest from reference TRBV7-8 and TRBJ2-7): GAGVSQSPRYKVAKRGQDVALRCDPISGHVSLFWYQQALGQGPEFLTYFQNEAQLDKSGLPSDRFFAERPEGSVSTLKIQRTQQEDSAVYLCASSLRDRGVLYEQYFGPGTRLTVT.

Here the CDR3 DNA reads TGTGCCAGCAGTAAAGACAGGGGGCTGAACGAGCAGTACTTC. It codes for CASSKDRGLNEQYF. V gene TRBV2 combines with J gene TRBJ2-7; the match to TRBD1 covers 10 bases. The V segment lost 5 bases and the J segment 5 bases; nucleotides outside the gene matches: 6. Germline CDR1 and CDR2: SNHLY and FYNNEI. The CDR3 is 14 residues long. The full variable domain, in which reference TRBV2 and TRBJ2-7 provide the parts outside the CDR3, is EPEVTQTPSHQVTQMGQEVILRCVPISNHLYFYWYRQILGQKVEFLVSFYNNEISEKSEIFDDQFSVERPDGSNFTLKIRSTKLEDSAMYFCASSKDRGLNEQYFGPGTRLTVT.

The chain recombines TRBV30 with TRBJ2-4; TRBD2 matches 9 bases. CDR1 is GTSNPN and CDR2 is SVGIG in the germline V gene (reference sequence). CDR3 size: 12 residues. Losses at the gene ends were 5 bases for V and 6 bases for J; bases not matched to a gene: 2. As DNA, the CDR3 is TGTGCCTGGCTAGCGGGGAGAAACATTCAGTACTTC. As protein: CAWLAGRNIQYF.

This chain connects TRBV5-4 to TRBJ2-3, with D unresolved. The CDR3 extends over 12 amino acids. The V end lost 5 bases, the J end lost 6 bases, and 10 bases lay between the germline ends. Germline values: CDR1 SGHNT, CDR2 YYREEE (reference sequence). The CDR3 region is CASSNKVDTQYF. In nucleotides, the CDR3 is TGTGCCAGCAGTAACAAAGTGGATACGCAGTATTTT.